The present entry profiles one T cell receptor beta chain with its context. These data belong to a study of blood T cell repertoires in COVID-19. Overall study context: The United States, Italy and Spain supplied acute and convalescent COVID-19 samples. T cells, B-cell-depleted T cells, or PBMCs provided the cDNA or gDNA that served as material.

Under the authors' procedure: Reference gene primers were amplified, and this amplification served to estimate nucleated cell counts. Repertoires were generated with immunoSEQ multiplex PCR, while TCRdb's copy carries only in-frame clones and drops some. V and J calls and clone size are as listed in that table; D and trimming were resolved from the DNA. Of about 240,000 clones listed, about four fifths are singletons. The J segment lost 0 bases and the V segment lost 8 bases, leaving 9 bases of the junction unmatched. The CDR3 extends over 16 amino acids. Germline V CDR1 and CDR2: MGHDK, SYGVNS. This clonotype was obtained from a woman of 80 years or more with acute or convalescent COVID-19. The specimen was peripheral blood. The chain combines TRBV25-1 with TRBJ2-3, with 9 bases matching TRBD2. The CDR3 is CASEASGGSSTDTQYF. The CDR3 DNA reads TGTGCCAGCGAGGCCAGCGGGGGGTCTAGCACAGATACGCAGTATTTT.